This passage covers 22 T cell receptor beta chains from one sample sequenced in a study of T cells in localized non-small cell lung cancer (dated by TCRdb to about 2020). The method behind the library was the immunoSEQ multiplex PCR assay. Entries here come from immuneACCESS through TCRdb and include only in-frame sequences with V and J called. Some clones fail to appear in such tables; in the studies checked, an unresolved V gene covers under half of the shortfall, and the cause of the remainder is unknown. The sample has more than 50,000 clones on record, approximately 80% of them singletons. The top ten constitute about 20% of the sample. Source: peripheral blood, taken before any cancer treatment. These receptors were taken from an older female donor with stage II squamous cell lung carcinoma.

This chain links TRBV5-1 with TRBJ2-3; possible D gene TRBD1, 5 bases. V gave up 2 bases and J gave up 4 bases, with 11 bases separating them. This CDR3 region has 14 residues. Germline V gene sequence: CDR1 SGHRS, CDR2 YFSETQ. The CDR3 protein is CASSFGRVADTQYF. CDR3 DNA: TGCGCCAGCAGCTTTGGCAGGGTCGCAGATACGCAGTATTTT. The variable domain in full, with the rest retrieved from reference TRBV5-1 and TRBJ2-3, is KAGVTQTPRYLIKTRGQQVTLSCSPISGHRSVSWYQQTPGQGLQFLFEYFSETQRNKGNFPGRFSGRQFSNSRSEMNVSTLELGDSALYLCASSFGRVADTQYFGPGTRLTVL.

The gene calls are TRBV5-1 and TRBJ1-2; maybe TRBD1 (5 bases). Germline assignment: CDR1 SGHRS and CDR2 YFSETQ. The CDR3 has 15 residues. V shed 3 bases and J shed 5 bases, with 17 bases lying between them. This CDR3 reads CASSSTAGTAYGYTF. The CDR3 region has the DNA TGCGCCAGCAGCTCAACCGCCGGGACGGCATATGGCTACACCTTC. Full variable domain (missing parts from reference TRBV5-1 and TRBJ1-2): KAGVTQTPRYLIKTRGQQVTLSCSPISGHRSVSWYQQTPGQGLQFLFEYFSETQRNKGNFPGRFSGRQFSNSRSEMNVSTLELGDSALYLCASSSTAGTAYGYTFGSGTRLTVV.

This chain links TRBV4-3 with TRBJ1-1; D gene unclear. The CDR3 is 14 residues long. Trimming shortened V by 4 bases and J by 11 bases, and 20 bases separated the two germline ends. CDR1 is LGHNA and CDR2 is YSLEER in the germline V gene. The CDR3 here is CASSRRVGPTAAFF. The DNA for the CDR3 is TGCGCCAGCAGCCGAAGGGTCGGCCCCACGGCGGCTTTCTTT.

This clone is a singleton in its sample. The chain joins TRBV5-6 to TRBJ1-5, with D perhaps matching TRBD1 (5 bases). V shed 1 base and J shed 9 bases, with 17 bases lying between them. The CDR3 is 15 amino acids. Germline V gene sequence: CDR1 SGHDT, CDR2 YYEEEE. The CDR3 DNA sequence: TGTGCCAGCAGCTTGTCGGGGGAGCCCGTTGGGCCCCAGCATTTT. This translates into CASSLSGEPVGPQHF.

The chain combines TRBV18 with TRBJ1-1; 8 bases are a match to TRBD1. The CDR3 runs to 14 residues. V was pared by 6 bases and J by 3 bases, with 6 bases of the junction left unmatched. Germline lookup yields CDR1 KGHSH and CDR2 LQKENI. The CDR3 protein is CASSPQGADTEAFF. CDR3 DNA: TGTGCCAGCTCTCCCCAGGGGGCGGACACTGAAGCTTTCTTT.

This clone was seen a single time. V is TRBV5-1 and J is TRBJ1-1, with D possibly being TRBD1 (6 bases). The V gene lost 4 bases and the J gene lost 5 bases, with 21 bases spanning the gap. Germline V gives CDR1 SGHRS, CDR2 YFSETQ. This CDR3 spans 16 amino acids. Here the CDR3 reads CASSPGGGRGTTEAFF. The CDR3 nucleotides read TGCGCCAGCAGCCCCGGGGGGGGCAGGGGTACAACTGAAGCTTTCTTT.

This chain connects TRBV6-5 to TRBJ2-6, with D possibly being TRBD2 (5 bases). Germline CDR1 and CDR2: MNHEY and SVGAGI. The CDR3 is made up of 14 amino acids. The V gene lost 8 bases and the J gene lost 0 bases, with 8 bases spanning the gap. CDR3 nucleotides: TGTGCCAGCCGGACTTACTCTGGGGCCAACGTCCTGACTTTC. This translates into CASRTYSGANVLTF.

The chain is built from TRBV29-1 and TRBJ2-3, with 15 bases fitting TRBD2. The CDR3 length is 19 residues. With 0 bases clipped from V and 2 bases from J, the junction kept 9 bases outside the gene matches. The germline gives CDR1 SQVTM, CDR2 ANQGSEA. Written as DNA, the CDR3 is TGCAGCGTTGAAGATAAGAGGGGACTAGCGGGGGGATTCACAGATACGCAGTATTTT. Amino acid sequence: CSVEDKRGLAGGFTDTQYF.

The genes are TRBV11-2 and TRBJ2-7, with 9 bases that match TRBD2. Germline V gene lookup returns CDR1 SGHAT and CDR2 FQNNGV. The ends lost 5 bases at V and 4 bases at J; junction bases unmatched: 12. This CDR3 contains 16 residues. The CDR3 spells CASSPPRTSDHYEQYF. The DNA for the CDR3 is TGTGCCAGCAGCCCTCCTCGGACTAGCGATCATTACGAGCAGTACTTC.

V gene TRBV6-6 combines with J gene TRBJ1-1, with 7 bases that match TRBD1. There are 15 residues in the CDR3. V shed 6 bases, J shed 1 base, and the junction held 8 bases outside the gene matches. Germline loops: CDR1 MNHNY, CDR2 SVGAGI (reference sequence). The CDR3 loop reads CASRADRAQNTEAFF. CDR3 coding DNA: TGTGCCAGCAGGGCCGACAGGGCCCAGAACACTGAAGCTTTCTTT.

The chain combines TRBV6-5 with TRBJ1-2, with D uncertain. CDR3 length: 15 residues. V was trimmed by 2 bases and J by 0 bases, leaving 10 bases between them. Germline CDR1 and CDR2: MNHEY and SVGAGI. The DNA for the CDR3 is TGTGCCAGCAGTTACGGAATAAAGGCTAACTATGGCTACACCTTC. Encoded protein: CASSYGIKANYGYTF.

The chain has TRBV19 and TRBJ2-5; D possibly matches TRBD1 or TRBD2 (5 bases each). V was pared by 9 bases and J by 3 bases, with 14 bases between. This CDR3 contains 13 residues. Per the germline V gene, CDR1 is LNHDA and CDR2 is SQIVND (reference sequence). The CDR3 DNA follows: TGTGCCAGCTCCCCGGGACCGAAAGAGACCCAGTACTTC. Translation gives CASSPGPKETQYF. Full variable domain (missing parts from reference TRBV19 and TRBJ2-5): DGGITQSPKYLFRKEGQNVTLSCEQNLNHDAMYWYRQDPGQGLRLIYYSQIVNDFQKGDIAEGYSVSREKKESFPLTVTSAQKNPTAFYLCASSPGPKETQYFGPGTRLLVL.

The chain has TRBV5-6 and TRBJ2-3; D is possibly TRBD1 (6 bases). The length of the CDR3 is 13 residues. Trimming cost V 3 bases and J 4 bases, with 9 bases left between them. Germline-derived CDR1 and CDR2 are SGHDT and YYEEEE. CDR3 DNA sequence: TGTGCCAGCAGCTGGGGGACATCAGATACGCAGTATTTT. Its protein product is CASSWGTSDTQYF.

This clone was observed a single time. The chain joins TRBV28 to TRBJ2-7; 9 bases are a match to TRBD1. In germline, CDR1 is MDHEN, CDR2 SYDVKM. J lost 1 base, V lost 5 bases, and 6 bases had no gene match. The CDR3 length is 15 residues. The CDR3: CASSTPGQGSYEQYF. CDR3 sequence (DNA): TGTGCCAGCAGTACACCGGGACAGGGATCCTACGAGCAGTACTTC.

V is TRBV7-9 and J is TRBJ1-5; TRBD1 matches 9 bases. This CDR3 is 15 amino acids long. Germline loops: CDR1 SEHNR, CDR2 FQNEAQ (reference sequence). J gave up 5 bases and V 1 base, and 3 bases lay outside the gene matches. The CDR3 region has the DNA TGTGCCAGCAGCTTAGGGGACAGGGCCTATCAGCCCCAGCATTTT. Protein: CASSLGDRAYQPQHF.

The J gene is TRBJ1-1, the V gene TRBV19; D is ambiguous. V shed 7 bases and J shed 5 bases, with 8 bases lying between them. The CDR3 spans 11 residues. Per germline, CDR1 LNHDA and CDR2 SQIVND (reference sequence). The chain's CDR3 is CASNFGTEAFF. CDR3 coding DNA: TGTGCCAGTAATTTTGGGACTGAAGCTTTCTTT.

V usage is TRBV19 and J usage is TRBJ2-1; 9 bases are shared with TRBD2. This CDR3 contains 15 residues. CDR1 is LNHDA and CDR2 is SQIVND in the germline V gene (reference sequence). V lost 3 bases to trimming and J lost 5 bases; unmatched junction nucleotides: 5. Here the CDR3 DNA reads TGTGCCAGTAGTATCAAGACTAGCGGAAACAATGAGCAGTTCTTC. It is translated as CASSIKTSGNNEQFF.

V usage is TRBV5-1 and J usage is TRBJ2-7; D perhaps matches TRBD1 (6 bases). V lost 1 base, J lost 3 bases, and 14 bases lay in between. Germline CDR1 and CDR2: SGHRS and YFSETQ. There are 15 residues in the CDR3. The CDR3 DNA is TGCGCCAGCAGCTTGCCCGGGACACTTAACTACGAGCAGTACTTC. Encoded protein: CASSLPGTLNYEQYF.

This clone was detected a few times. The chain couples TRBV6-6 to TRBJ1-2, with 10 bases lining up with TRBD1. Germline V gene sequence: CDR1 MNHNY, CDR2 SVGAGI (reference sequence). This CDR3 has 15 residues. V lost 5 bases and J lost 6; bases outside the gene matches: 9. CDR3 in amino acids: CASSPMYGTGDGYTF. The CDR3 nucleotides are TGTGCCAGCAGTCCAATGTACGGGACAGGGGATGGCTACACCTTC.

This chain joins TRBV20-1 and TRBJ1-2; D is ambiguous. CDR3 length: 11 residues. V was cut by 1 base and J by 4 bases, with 4 bases left in between. Germline CDR1 is DFQATT and CDR2 is SNEGSKA (reference sequence). Here the CDR3 reads CSARVIYGYTF. DNA for the CDR3: TGCAGTGCTAGAGTGATCTATGGCTACACCTTC.

This chain's CDR3 is CASRLWGVGSGYTF. The CDR3 DNA follows: TGTGCCAGCAGGTTGTGGGGGGTAGGAAGTGGCTACACCTTC. This rearrangement joins TRBV5-6 to TRBJ1-2, with D perhaps TRBD1 (5 bases). Germline-derived CDR1 and CDR2 are SGHDT and YYEEEE. The CDR3 consists of 14 residues. The V end lost 5 bases, the J end lost 7 bases, and 18 bases lay between the germline ends.

A single count supports this clone. CDR3 DNA: TGTGCCAGCAGTTCGCGGACAGGGGCCACCGAAAAACTGTTTTTT. Translated: CASSSRTGATEKLFF. The genes are TRBV6-5 and TRBJ1-4, with 9 bases matching TRBD1. The CDR3 is 15 amino acids. Looked up from germline, CDR1 is MNHEY and CDR2 is SVGAGI. The V segment lost 4 bases and the J segment 8 bases; nucleotides outside the gene matches: 8.